This T cell receptor (beta chain) was obtained from a study of cytomegalovirus exposure and HLA in healthy donors. Concerning this clone itself: Its specificity is not known.

Repertoires were generated with immunoSEQ multiplex PCR, while TCRdb's copy carries only in-frame clones and drops some. The data show 90,000 or so clones, with around 84% seen just once and about 20% held by the top ten. V gave up 4 bases and J gave up 4 bases; unmatched junction bases: 7. The CDR3 extends over 14 amino acids. Germline lookup yields CDR1 SGHRS and CDR2 YFSETQ. Study-wide results and limits: Reports described diagnosis of cytomegalovirus status by the classifier as highly specific and sensitive. Most sequenced TCRs were rare (though some public TCRs occurred in many donors). TCR clusters originating in the first cohort tended to co-occur in the roughly 120 validation repertoires, according to a later analysis.

Among the 120 subjects of the validation cohort, separate from the roughly 700-subject first cohort, were the donors. Sequencing used PBMCs. The chain carries TRBV5-1 and TRBJ1-2; 7 bases are a match to TRBD1. The clonotype comes from a young man in good health and CMV-seropositive. Here the CDR3 DNA reads TGCGCCAGCAGCCCAGGGACAGCTAGCTATGGCTACACCTTC. It encodes CASSPGTASYGYTF.